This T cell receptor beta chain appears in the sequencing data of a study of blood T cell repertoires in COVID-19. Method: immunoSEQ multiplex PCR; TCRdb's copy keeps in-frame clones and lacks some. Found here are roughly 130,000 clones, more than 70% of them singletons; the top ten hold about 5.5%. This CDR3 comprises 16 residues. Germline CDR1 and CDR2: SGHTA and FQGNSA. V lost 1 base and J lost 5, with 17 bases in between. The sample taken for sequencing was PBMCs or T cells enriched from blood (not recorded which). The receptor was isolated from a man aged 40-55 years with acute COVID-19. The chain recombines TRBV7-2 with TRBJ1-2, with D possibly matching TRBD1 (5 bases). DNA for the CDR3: TGTGCCAGCAGCTTAGTGAGCCGGGACTATCGATATGGCTACACCTTC. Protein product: CASSLVSRDYRYGYTF.